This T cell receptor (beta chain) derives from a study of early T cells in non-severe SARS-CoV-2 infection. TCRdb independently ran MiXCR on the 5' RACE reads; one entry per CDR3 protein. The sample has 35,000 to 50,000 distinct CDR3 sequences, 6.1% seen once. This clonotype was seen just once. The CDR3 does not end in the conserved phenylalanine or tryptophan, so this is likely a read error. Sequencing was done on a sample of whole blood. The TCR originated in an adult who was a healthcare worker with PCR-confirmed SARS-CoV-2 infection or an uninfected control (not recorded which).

This chain's CDR3 is CASSLSVTVTDTQYL. DNA of the CDR3: TGCGCCAGCAGCTTGTCCGTAACAGTCACAGATACGCAGTATCTT. J is TRBJ2-3 and V is TRBV5-1, with D unresolved. CDR3 size: 15 residues. The germline gives CDR1 SGHRS, CDR2 YFSETQ. Trimming shortened V by 1 base and J by 2 bases, and 11 bases separated the two germline ends.